Listed below are T cell receptor beta chains from one sample, sequenced in a study of blood T cell repertoires in COVID-19. Sequenced by immunoSEQ multiplex PCR; TCRdb stores in-frame clones only, minus some. The sample includes approximately 61,000 clones, 70% to 90% of them seen just once. Sequenced sample: peripheral blood. These TCRs come from a man aged 65 to 85 with acute or convalescent COVID-19. Both conserved end residues are part of each CDR3. Fields, in order: J gene, V gene, D gene, CDR3 DNA, CDR3 protein. D genes are given only for firm matches.

J: TRBJ1-2; V: TRBV5-5; D: TRBD1; DNA: TGTGCCAGCAGCTTGGTCGGTGATGGGGGACAGGGGGCCTATGGCTACACCTTC; CDR3: CASSLVGDGGQGAYGYTF
J: TRBJ2-7; V: TRBV19; D: TRBD1; DNA: TGTGCCAGTAGTATAGGTGGACAGGGGAGCTCCTACGAGCAGTACTTC; CDR3: CASSIGGQGSSYEQYF
J: TRBJ2-1; V: TRBV6-6; D: -; DNA: TGTGCCAGCCGAGACAGCTCCTACAATGAGCAGTTCTTC; CDR3: CASRDSSYNEQFF
J: TRBJ2-7; V: TRBV6-5; D: TRBD2; DNA: TGTGCCAGCAGAACTAGCGGGGGACCCTCCTACGAGCAGTACTTC; CDR3: CASRTSGGPSYEQYF
J: TRBJ2-1; V: TRBV3-1/TRBV3-2; D: TRBD2; DNA: TGTGCCAGCCGACTCGGGGGGGCCGCTAATGAGCAGTTCTTC; CDR3: CASRLGGAANEQFF
J: TRBJ2-2; V: TRBV7-9; D: TRBD2; DNA: TGTGCCAGCAGCCGGGGGGCGAACACCGGGGAGCTGTTTTTT; CDR3: CASSRGANTGELFF
J: TRBJ2-2; V: TRBV18; D: -; DNA: TGTGCCAGCTCACCCGACAGGACAAACACCGGGGAGCTGTTTTTT; CDR3: CASSPDRTNTGELFF
J: TRBJ2-6; V: TRBV15; D: -; DNA: TGTGCCACCAGCAGAGATATTGTCAGGACTGGGGCCAACGTCCTGACTTTC; CDR3: CATSRDIVRTGANVLTF
J: TRBJ2-3; V: TRBV20-1; D: -; DNA: TGCAGTGCTATAACAGATACGCAGTATTTT; CDR3: CSAITDTQYF
J: TRBJ1-1; V: TRBV4-2; D: -; DNA: TGTGCCAGCAGCCAGAACCAGGGGATGAACACTGAAGCTTTCTTT; CDR3: CASSQNQGMNTEAFF
J: TRBJ1-4; V: TRBV18; D: -; DNA: TGTGCCAGCTCACCACAATCTTATGAAAAACTGTTTTTT; CDR3: CASSPQSYEKLFF
J: TRBJ2-1; V: TRBV6-5; D: TRBD2; DNA: TGTGCCAGCAGTTACGGGGTAGCGGGGAACAATGAGCAGTTCTTC; CDR3: CASSYGVAGNNEQFF
J: TRBJ2-1; V: TRBV29-1; D: -; DNA: TGCAGCGCCGAAGATGCGGGGGCTCACAATGAGCAGTTCTTC; CDR3: CSAEDAGAHNEQFF
J: TRBJ2-1; V: TRBV19; D: TRBD2; DNA: TGTGCCAGTAGTATTAGCGGGGGGTTTTACAATGAGCAGTTCTTC; CDR3: CASSISGGFYNEQFF
J: TRBJ2-5; V: TRBV5-1; D: -; DNA: TGCGCCAGCAGCTTGGAACAGCCGGCGACCCAGTACTTC; CDR3: CASSLEQPATQYF
J: TRBJ2-5; V: TRBV5-1; D: TRBD1; DNA: TGCGCCAGCAGCTTGTCCGGGACAGGGCCCCCAGAGACCCAGTACTTC; CDR3: CASSLSGTGPPETQYF
J: TRBJ2-3; V: TRBV6-5; D: -; DNA: TGTGCCAGCACCCCCGGGGGCACAGATACGCAGTATTTT; CDR3: CASTPGGTDTQYF